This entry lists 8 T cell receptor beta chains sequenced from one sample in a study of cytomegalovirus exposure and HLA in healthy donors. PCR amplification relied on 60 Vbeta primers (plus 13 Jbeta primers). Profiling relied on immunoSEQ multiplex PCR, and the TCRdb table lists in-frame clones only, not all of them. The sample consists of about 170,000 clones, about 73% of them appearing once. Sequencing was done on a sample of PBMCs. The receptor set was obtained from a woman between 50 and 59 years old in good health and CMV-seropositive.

As DNA, the CDR3 is TGTGCCTGGAGTGCAGACAGGGGGCGCGCTCAGAACACCGGGGAGCTGTTTTTT. It codes for CAWSADRGRAQNTGELFF. The J gene is TRBJ2-2, the V gene TRBV30, with 10 nucleotides matching TRBD1. Germline CDR1 is GTSNPN and CDR2 is SVGIG (reference sequence). Trimming took 1 base from V and 1 from J; bases not matched to a gene: 9. The CDR3 spans 18 residues.

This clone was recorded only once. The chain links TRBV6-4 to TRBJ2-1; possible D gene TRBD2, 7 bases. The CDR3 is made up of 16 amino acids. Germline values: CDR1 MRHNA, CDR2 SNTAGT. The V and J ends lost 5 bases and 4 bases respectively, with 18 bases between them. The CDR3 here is CASSSQGGGGYNEQFF. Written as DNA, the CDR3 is TGTGCCAGCAGTTCCCAAGGAGGGGGGGGGTACAATGAGCAGTTCTTC.

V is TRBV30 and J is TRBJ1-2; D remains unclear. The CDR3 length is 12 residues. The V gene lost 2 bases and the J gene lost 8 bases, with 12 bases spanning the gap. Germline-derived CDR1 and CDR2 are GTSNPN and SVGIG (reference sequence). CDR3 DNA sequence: TGTGCCTGGAGTCCCGGCGGTGAGGGCTACACCTTC. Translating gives CAWSPGGEGYTF.

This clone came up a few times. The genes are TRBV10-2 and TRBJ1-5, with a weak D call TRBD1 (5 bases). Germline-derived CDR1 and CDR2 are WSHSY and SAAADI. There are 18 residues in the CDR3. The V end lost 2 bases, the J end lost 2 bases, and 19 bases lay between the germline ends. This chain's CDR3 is CASSETDFRVSGNQPQHF. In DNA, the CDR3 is TGCGCCAGCAGTGAGACTGACTTCAGGGTCTCGGGCAATCAGCCCCAGCATTTT.

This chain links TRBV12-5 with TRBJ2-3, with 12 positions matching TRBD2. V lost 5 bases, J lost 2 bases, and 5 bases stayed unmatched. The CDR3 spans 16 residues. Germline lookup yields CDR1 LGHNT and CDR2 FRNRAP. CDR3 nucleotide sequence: TGTGCTAGTGGTCAGGGGACTAGCGGGCCCACAGATACGCAGTATTTT. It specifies CASGQGTSGPTDTQYF.

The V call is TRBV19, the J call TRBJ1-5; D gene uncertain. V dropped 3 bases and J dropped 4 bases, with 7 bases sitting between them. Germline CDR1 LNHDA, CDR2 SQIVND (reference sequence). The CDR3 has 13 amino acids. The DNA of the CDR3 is TGTGCCAGTAGTATCGCCAGTAATCAGCCCCAGCATTTT. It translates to CASSIASNQPQHF. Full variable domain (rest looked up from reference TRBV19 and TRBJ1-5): DGGITQSPKYLFRKEGQNVTLSCEQNLNHDAMYWYRQDPGQGLRLIYYSQIVNDFQKGDIAEGYSVSREKKESFPLTVTSAQKNPTAFYLCASSIASNQPQHFGDGTRLSIL.

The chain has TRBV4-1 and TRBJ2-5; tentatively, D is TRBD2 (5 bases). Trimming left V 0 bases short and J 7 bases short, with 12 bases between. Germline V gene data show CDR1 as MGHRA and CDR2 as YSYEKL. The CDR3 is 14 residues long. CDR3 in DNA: TGCGCCAGCAGCCAAGAAAGTCACAGCGGGACCCAGTACTTC. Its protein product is CASSQESHSGTQYF.

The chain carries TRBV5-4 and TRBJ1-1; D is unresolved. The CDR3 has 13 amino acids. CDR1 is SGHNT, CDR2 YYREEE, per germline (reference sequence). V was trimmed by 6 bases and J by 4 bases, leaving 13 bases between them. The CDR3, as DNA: TGTGCCAGCACCCGGTGGGAGGGCACTGAAGCTTTCTTT. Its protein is CASTRWEGTEAFF.